These T cell receptor beta chains were read from a single sample in a study of CXCR3-negative and CXCR3-positive naive CD8 T cells. From its re-call of the 5' RACE reads, TCRdb lists each CDR3 protein once, without DNA. This repertoire comprises approximately 59,000 distinct CDR3 sequences; its ten largest clones make up 0.55% to 0.85%. Sequenced: naive CXCR3+ CD8+ T cells from blood. The source of these receptors is a human donor in good health. Some clones in this sample may be carry-over from other donors' samples. Each CDR3 is given with its conserved first and last residue. The order of the fields is J gene, V gene, CDR3 protein.

J: TRBJ2-7
V: TRBV29-1
CDR3: CSVELGYEQYF

J: TRBJ2-4
V: TRBV29-1
CDR3: CSVRPWDSKNIQYF

J: TRBJ1-4
V: TRBV9
CDR3: CASSGGRAATNEKLFF

J: TRBJ1-1
V: TRBV7-8
CDR3: CASSFSGSLLNTEAFF

J: TRBJ2-7
V: TRBV9
CDR3: CASSVGSGQTYEQYF

J: TRBJ2-7
V: TRBV12-3/TRBV12-4
CDR3: CASRSWQRTEQYF

J: TRBJ2-6
V: TRBV3-1
CDR3: CASSDGTSGIWANVLTF

J: TRBJ2-5
V: TRBV11-2
CDR3: CASTYVGTQETQYF

J: TRBJ2-7
V: TRBV25-1
CDR3: CASSDLTGSRSYEQYF

J: TRBJ2-1
V: TRBV6-2/TRBV6-3
CDR3: CASSYGGNEQFF

J: TRBJ2-3
V: TRBV15
CDR3: CATSRDPLASGTQYF

J: TRBJ1-2
V: TRBV20-1
CDR3: CSKTGQGDGYTF

J: TRBJ1-1
V: TRBV20-1
CDR3: CSAGQGFEAFF

J: TRBJ2-7
V: TRBV9
CDR3: CASSARTGSSYEQYF

J: TRBJ2-7
V: TRBV29-1
CDR3: CSVVRDADTYEQYF

J: TRBJ1-1
V: TRBV12-3/TRBV12-4
CDR3: CASSLEKFVGHIRAEAFF

J: TRBJ1-4
V: TRBV6-5
CDR3: CASKEGTYEKLFF

J: TRBJ2-5
V: TRBV6-2/TRBV6-3
CDR3: CASSYQSGGQETQYF

J: TRBJ2-1
V: TRBV7-8
CDR3: CASSLGYGSSYNEQFF

J: TRBJ2-1
V: TRBV27
CDR3: CASSIAGGNEQFF

J: TRBJ2-1
V: TRBV15
CDR3: CATRRQGNEQFF

J: TRBJ2-6
V: TRBV4-3
CDR3: CASSQETGGSGANVLTF

J: TRBJ2-7
V: TRBV12-3/TRBV12-4
CDR3: CASSEPSGWAYEQYF